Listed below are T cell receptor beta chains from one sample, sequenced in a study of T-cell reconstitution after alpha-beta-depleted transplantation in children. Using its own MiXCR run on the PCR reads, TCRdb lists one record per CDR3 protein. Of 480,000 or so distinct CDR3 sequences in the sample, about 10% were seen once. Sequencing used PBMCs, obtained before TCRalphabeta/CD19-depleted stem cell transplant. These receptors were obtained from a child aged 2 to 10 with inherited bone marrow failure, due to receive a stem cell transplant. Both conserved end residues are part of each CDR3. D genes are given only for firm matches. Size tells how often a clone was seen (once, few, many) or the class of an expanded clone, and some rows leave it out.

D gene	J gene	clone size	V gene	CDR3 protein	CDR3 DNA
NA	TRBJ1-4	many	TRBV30	CAWSEAATNEKLFF	TGTGCCTGGAGTGAAGCTGCAACTAATGAAAAACTGTTTTTT
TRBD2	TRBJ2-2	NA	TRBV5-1	CASSFLAGVEVTGELFF	TGCGCCAGCAGCTTCCTAGCGGGAGTTGAGGTTACCGGGGAGCTGTTTTTT
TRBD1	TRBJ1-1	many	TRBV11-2	CASRSNNRGLGAFF	TGTGCCAGCAGGAGTAACAACAGGGGGTTGGGTGCTTTCTTT
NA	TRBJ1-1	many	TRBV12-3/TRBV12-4	CASSLDSHMNTEAFF	TGTGCCAGCAGTTTAGATTCACACATGAACACTGAAGCTTTCTTT
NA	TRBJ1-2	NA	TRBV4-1	CASSQTPTLFKDGYTF	TGCGCCAGCAGCCAGACGCCGACACTCTTCAAGGACGGCTACACCTTC
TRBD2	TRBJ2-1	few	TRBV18	CASSPPVAGDYNEQFF	TGTGCCAGCTCACCACCGGTAGCGGGAGACTACAATGAGCAGTTCTTC
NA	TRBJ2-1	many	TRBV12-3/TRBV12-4	CASSPLLWEQFF	TGTGCCAGCAGTCCCCTCTTATGGGAGCAGTTCTTC
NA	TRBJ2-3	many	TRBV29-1	CSVEGPGGTDTQYF	TGCAGCGTTGAGGGCCCAGGGGGCACAGATACGCAGTATTTT
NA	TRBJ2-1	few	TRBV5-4	CASSLAWAPPNEQFF	TGTGCCAGCAGCTTGGCTTGGGCCCCCCCCAATGAGCAGTTCTTC
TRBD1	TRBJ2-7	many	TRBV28	CASSLWGRGLNEQYF	TGTGCCAGCAGTTTATGGGGCAGGGGGCTCAACGAGCAGTACTTC
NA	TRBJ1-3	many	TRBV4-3	CASSPGRQLSGNTIYF	TGCGCCAGCAGCCCGGGACGCCAACTCTCTGGAAACACCATATATTTT
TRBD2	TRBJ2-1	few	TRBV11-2	CASSQAGAYYNEQFF	TGTGCCAGCAGCCAAGCGGGAGCGTACTACAATGAGCAGTTCTTC
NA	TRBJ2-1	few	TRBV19	CASSMDLAIYNEQFF	TGTGCCAGTAGTATGGACCTCGCTATATACAATGAGCAGTTCTTC
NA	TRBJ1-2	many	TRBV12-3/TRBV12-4	CASSLGSATNGYTF	TGTGCCAGCAGTTTAGGTTCAGCCACCAATGGCTACACCTTC
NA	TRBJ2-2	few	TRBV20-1	CSASAGGDTGELFF	TGCAGTGCTAGTGCAGGGGGGGACACCGGGGAGCTGTTTTTT
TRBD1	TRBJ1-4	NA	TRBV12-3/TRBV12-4	CASSFGTGLGKLFF	TGTGCCAGCAGTTTTGGGACAGGGCTCGGGAAACTGTTTTTT
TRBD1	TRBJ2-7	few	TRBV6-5	CASSYRTGLEIRSYEQYF	TGTGCCAGCAGTTACCGGACAGGCTTGGAGATCCGCTCCTACGAGCAGTACTTC
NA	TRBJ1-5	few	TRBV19	CASSIPDSNQPQHF	TGTGCCAGTAGTATACCCGACAGCAATCAGCCCCAGCATTTT
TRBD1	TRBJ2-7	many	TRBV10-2	CASSGDRDPIFSSYEQYF	TGCGCCAGCAGTGGGGACAGGGATCCCATCTTCAGCTCCTACGAGCAGTACTTC
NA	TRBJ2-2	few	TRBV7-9	CASSFGLLSDGELFF	TGTGCCAGCAGCTTTGGGCTCCTTAGTGACGGGGAGCTGTTTTTT
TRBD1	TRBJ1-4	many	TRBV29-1	CSVEGQGGEKLFF	TGCAGCGTTGAGGGACAGGGAGGGGAAAAACTGTTTTTT
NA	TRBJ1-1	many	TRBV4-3	CASSPGGGAEAFF	TGCGCCAGCAGCCCGGGGGGGGGAGCTGAAGCTTTCTTT
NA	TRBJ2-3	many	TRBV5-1	CASSSIPGADTQYF	TGCGCCAGCAGCTCAATCCCCGGAGCAGATACGCAGTATTTT
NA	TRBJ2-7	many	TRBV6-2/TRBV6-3	CASSYGLAGSYEQYF	TGTGCCAGCAGTTACGGGCTAGCCGGCTCCTACGAGCAGTACTTC
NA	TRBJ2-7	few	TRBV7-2	CASSFEFVYEQYF	TGTGCCAGCAGCTTCGAATTTGTCTACGAGCAGTACTTC
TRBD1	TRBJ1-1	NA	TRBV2	CASSPEETGTEAFF	TGTGCCAGCAGCCCCGAAGAGACAGGGACTGAAGCTTTCTTT
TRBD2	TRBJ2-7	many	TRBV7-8	CASSSPGLASEQYF	TGTGCCAGCAGCTCCCCGGGACTAGCTAGCGAGCAGTACTTC
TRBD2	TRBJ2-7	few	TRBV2	CASSDSGREYEQYF	TGTGCCAGCAGTGATAGCGGGAGGGAGTACGAGCAGTACTTC
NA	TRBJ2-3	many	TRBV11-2	CASSFSGSWGTDTQYF	TGTGCCAGCAGCTTTTCCGGGAGCTGGGGGACAGATACGCAGTATTTT
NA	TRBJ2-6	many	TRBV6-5	CASSYSAGAYGANVLTF	TGTGCCAGCAGTTACTCGGCAGGGGCATACGGGGCCAACGTCCTGACTTTC
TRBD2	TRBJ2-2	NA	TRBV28	CASSFDASGRGNGELFF	TGTGCCAGCAGTTTTGACGCGAGCGGGAGGGGAAACGGGGAGCTGTTTTTT
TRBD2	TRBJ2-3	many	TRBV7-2	CASSWASGTSTDTQYF	TGTGCCAGCAGCTGGGCTAGCGGGACTAGCACAGATACGCAGTATTTT
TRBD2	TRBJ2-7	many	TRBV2	CASNRDYYEQYF	TGTGCCAGCAACCGGGACTACTACGAGCAGTACTTC
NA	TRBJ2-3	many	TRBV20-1	CSASSSSLDTQYF	TGCAGTGCTAGCTCAAGTAGTTTAGATACGCAGTATTTT
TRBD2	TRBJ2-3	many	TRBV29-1	CSGKTSGRHTQYF	TGCAGCGGAAAGACTAGCGGGAGGCATACGCAGTATTTT
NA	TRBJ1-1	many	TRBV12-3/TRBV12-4	CASSLWQGSTEAFF	TGTGCCAGCAGTTTATGGCAGGGAAGCACTGAAGCTTTCTTT
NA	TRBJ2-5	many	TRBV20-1	CSARKGDVGAQYF	TGCAGTGCTAGAAAGGGGGACGTGGGGGCCCAGTACTTC
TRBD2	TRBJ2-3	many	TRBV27	CASSLWPRAAGSTDTQYF	TGTGCCAGCAGTTTATGGCCCCGGGCAGCGGGAAGCACAGATACGCAGTATTTT
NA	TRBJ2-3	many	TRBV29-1	CSVEGEDYPDTQYF	TGCAGCGTTGAAGGTGAGGACTATCCCGATACGCAGTATTTT
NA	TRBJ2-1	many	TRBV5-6	CASSLSGLDEQFF	TGTGCCAGCAGCTTGAGCGGGTTGGATGAGCAGTTCTTC